These 27 T cell receptor beta chains originate from one sample sequenced in a study of blood T cell repertoires in COVID-19. Profiling relied on immunoSEQ multiplex PCR, and the TCRdb table lists in-frame clones only, not all of them. The table lists more than 200,000 clones, approximately 83% of them singletons. Source material: peripheral blood. Receptors originate from a woman aged 40 to 55 with active or convalescent COVID-19.

The chain joins TRBV29-1 to TRBJ1-6; 7 bases map to TRBD1. Germline assignment: CDR1 SQVTM and CDR2 ANQGSEA. V lost 6 bases and J lost 5; bases outside the gene matches: 7. The CDR3 extends over 14 amino acids. The CDR3 sequence is CSVKGTVNNSPLHF. The CDR3 coding sequence is TGCAGCGTGAAGGGGACAGTTAATAATTCACCCCTCCACTTT.

Here the CDR3 reads CASSLGLGGTTEAFF. The CDR3 DNA is TGTGCCAGCAGCTTGGGTCTGGGGGGTACCACTGAAGCTTTCTTT. The rearrangement joins TRBV5-4 to TRBJ1-1; possibly TRBD1 for D (5 bases). Germline CDR1 is SGHNT and CDR2 is YYREEE (reference sequence). The ends were cut back, 0 bases at V and 4 bases at J, with 13 bases in the middle. The CDR3 loop spans 15 amino acids.

The rearrangement links TRBV21-1 to TRBJ2-3; the table's TRBD1 call for D was not verified on the DNA. TRBV21-1 is reported as a pseudogene. This CDR3 region has 19 residues. The CDR3 DNA sequence: TGTGCCAGCACCAACGACCAAGCAGGGGGTATTCCAGACACAGATACGCAGTATTTT. Its protein product is CASTNDQAGGIPDTDTQYF.

The CDR3 DNA reads as TGTGCCAGCAGCTTAGTGGCAGGGGCCAAATCTGGGGCCAACGTCCTGACTTTC. Protein product: CASSLVAGAKSGANVLTF. The chain couples TRBV7-9 to TRBJ2-6, with D possibly TRBD1 on 6 matching bases. V lost 1 base and J 1 base, leaving 14 bases between the germline ends. The CDR3 sequence is 18 residues long. Germline loops: CDR1 SEHNR, CDR2 FQNEAQ (reference sequence).

The chain uses TRBV12-2 and TRBJ2-1; the table's D call of TRBD1 was not tested on the DNA. TRBV12-2 is a listed pseudogene. This CDR3 region has 17 residues. This chain's CDR3 is CASRLPPGRQLRDEQFF. The CDR3 DNA is TGTGCAAGTCGCTTACCCCCCGGCAGACAGCTTCGAGATGAGCAGTTCTTC.

This clone was seen more than once but under ten times. V gene TRBV7-9 combines with J gene TRBJ1-1, with TRBD1 matching 7 bases. Germline V gene data show CDR1 as SEHNR and CDR2 as FQNEAQ (reference sequence). This CDR3 has 15 amino acids. Unmatched junction bases numbered 9, after V lost 6 bases and J lost 2 bases. The CDR3 DNA is TGTGCCAGCAGTTCCTCGACAGGGTTAAACACTGAAGCTTTCTTT. Encoded protein: CASSSSTGLNTEAFF. The full variable domain, its missing parts supplied by reference TRBV7-9 and TRBJ1-1, is DTGVSQNPRHKITKRGQNVTFRCDPISEHNRLYWYRQTLGQGPEFLTYFQNEAQLEKSRLLSDRFSAERPKGSFSTLEIQRTEQGDSAMYLCASSSSTGLNTEAFFGQGTRLTVV.

The V call is TRBV11-2, the J call TRBJ2-7; perhaps TRBD2 as D (6 bases). The CDR3 extends over 15 amino acids. Germline CDR1 SGHAT, CDR2 FQNNGV. The V end lost 5 bases, the J end lost 4 bases, and 18 bases lay between the germline ends. The CDR3 DNA is TGTGCCAGCAGCCCCCACGGCGGGGAGGCTTACGAGCAGTACTTC. Protein sequence: CASSPHGGEAYEQYF.

This clone showed up just once. DNA of the CDR3: TGTGCCAGCAGCGTAGCTACATCTTCAGCGGGGTTAGATACGCAGTATTTT. It is translated as CASSVATSSAGLDTQYF. The chain links TRBV9 to TRBJ2-3, with 7 bases that match TRBD2. Trimming removed 0 bases from V and 5 bases from J; junction bases left unmatched: 12. There are 17 residues in the CDR3. Germline V gene data show CDR1 as SGDLS and CDR2 as YYNGEE.

The rearrangement links TRBV4-3 to TRBJ2-7; 8 bases fit TRBD1. CDR1 is LGHNA, CDR2 YSLEER, per germline. This CDR3 contains 14 residues. V dropped 0 bases and J dropped 6; count of bases not matched to a gene: 4. CDR3 nucleotides: TGCGCCAGCAGCCAAGATGCCAGGGGGCGCGAGCAGTACTTC. Translated, it gives CASSQDARGREQYF.

This clone was seen a few times. The V gene is TRBV7-2, the J gene TRBJ2-1; TRBD1 aligns across 8 bases. From germline, CDR1 is SGHTA and CDR2 FQGNSA. The CDR3 length is 16 residues. V trimming: 3 bases; J trimming: 5 bases; junction bases outside the gene matches: 9. Here the CDR3 reads CASSFIGQGRNNEQFF. The CDR3 bases are TGTGCCAGCAGCTTTATAGGACAGGGACGAAACAATGAGCAGTTCTTC.

J is TRBJ2-7 and V is TRBV21-1; TRBD2, as called in the table, went unchecked against the DNA. TRBV21-1 counts as a pseudogene. The CDR3 contains 18 residues. CDR3 nucleotides: TGTGCCAGCAGCATTATACTAGCGGGGGGCGCCCAGACCTACGAGCAGTACTTC. Encoded protein: CASSIILAGGAQTYEQYF.

The V gene is TRBV7-2, the J gene TRBJ1-2, with D perhaps TRBD1 (5 bases). CDR3 size: 14 residues. V was pared by 2 bases and J by 3 bases, with 10 bases between. Per germline, CDR1 SGHTA and CDR2 FQGNSA. For the CDR3, the DNA is TGTGCCAGCAGCTTAAATCCGGGGGACTATGGCTACACCTTC. This sequence encodes CASSLNPGDYGYTF.

The chain combines TRBV28 with TRBJ2-7; D gene ambiguous. The CDR3 is 14 residues long. The V gene's germline CDR1 is MDHEN and CDR2 SYDVKM. The germline V and J ends were trimmed by 5 bases and 3 bases, with 14 bases remaining between them. The CDR3 reads CASSQTSANYEQYF. The CDR3 DNA follows: TGTGCCAGCAGTCAGACATCAGCAAACTACGAGCAGTACTTC.

The sample holds a few counts of this clone. This specimen includes other DNA sequences encoding the same CDR3. V and J are TRBV7-9 and TRBJ1-2, with D perhaps TRBD1 (6 bases). The V gene's germline CDR1 is SEHNR and CDR2 FQNEAQ (reference sequence). V gave up 6 bases and J gave up 2 bases, with 10 bases separating them. The CDR3 extends over 13 amino acids. The CDR3 nucleotides are TGTGCCAGCAGTGGACAGTTAAACTATGGCTACACCTTC. It specifies CASSGQLNYGYTF.

The table lists this clone with a few counts. CDR3 nucleotide sequence: TGCGCCAGCAGCCAAGGAGGAGAGGGCTACACCTTC. Residues: CASSQGGEGYTF. The chain employs TRBV4-1 and TRBJ1-2, with D unclear. The CDR3 extends over 12 amino acids. Germline CDR1 is MGHRA and CDR2 is YSYEKL. The germline V and J ends were trimmed by 1 base and 8 bases, with 8 bases remaining between them.

The chain is built from TRBV6-5 and TRBJ2-1; possible D gene TRBD2, 6 bases. CDR1 is MNHEY, CDR2 SVGAGI, per germline. V was clipped by 10 bases and J by 2 bases, with 15 bases between them. CDR3 length: 14 residues. The CDR3 sequence: CATEREPTYNEQFF. The CDR3 region has the DNA TGTGCCACAGAACGGGAGCCTACCTACAATGAGCAGTTCTTC.

The V call is TRBV2, the J call TRBJ2-3, with 8 bases lining up with TRBD1. This CDR3 comprises 16 residues. Germline lookup yields CDR1 SNHLY and CDR2 FYNNEI. V trimming: 6 bases; J trimming: 2 bases; junction bases outside the gene matches: 10. In nucleotides, the CDR3 is TGTGCCAGCAGGGAGCTTGGGGACAGGCTCACAGATACGCAGTATTTT. Amino acids: CASRELGDRLTDTQYF. Drawing the rest from reference TRBV2 and TRBJ2-3, the complete variable domain is EPEVTQTPSHQVTQMGQEVILRCVPISNHLYFYWYRQILGQKVEFLVSFYNNEISEKSEIFDDQFSVERPDGSNFTLKIRSTKLEDSAMYFCASRELGDRLTDTQYFGPGTRLTVL.

This sequence joins TRBV28 and TRBJ2-1, with TRBD1 matching over 7 bases. CDR3 length: 14 residues. Germline CDR1 MDHEN, CDR2 SYDVKM. V trimming: 8 bases; J trimming: 4 bases; junction bases outside the gene matches: 8. In DNA form, the CDR3 reads TGTGCCAGCCAAACAGGGGATCAGTACAATGAGCAGTTCTTC. Protein sequence: CASQTGDQYNEQFF.

As regards this clone: One end of the junction is discordant with germline, which a read error may explain. The J gene is TRBJ2-5, the V gene TRBV7-7; 9 nucleotides line up with TRBD2. Per the germline V gene, CDR1 is SSHAT and CDR2 is FNYEAQ (reference sequence). This CDR3 comprises 16 residues. The CDR3 here is CASSIGTSLLGETQYF. The CDR3 DNA reads TGTGCTAGCAGCATCGGGACTAGCCTGTTGGGGGAGACCCAGTACTTC.

The V call is TRBV7-9, the J call TRBJ1-5, with D hard to call. The V gene's germline CDR1 is SEHNR and CDR2 FQNEAQ (reference sequence). V lost 4 bases, J lost 5 bases, and 9 bases lay in between. This CDR3 region has 13 residues. The CDR3 coding sequence is TGTGCCAGCAGCTCCTTCGTAGATCAGCCCCAGCATTTT. This sequence encodes CASSSFVDQPQHF.

The CDR3 DNA sequence: TGTGCCAGCTCACCAACTAGCGGATTAGGCACGAACACCGGGGAGCTGTTTTTT. Residues: CASSPTSGLGTNTGELFF. The genes are TRBV18 and TRBJ2-2, with 8 bases fitting TRBD2. Unmatched junction bases numbered 8, after V lost 2 bases and J lost 0 bases. This CDR3 is built from 18 residues. Germline V gene data show CDR1 as KGHSH and CDR2 as LQKENI.

The V call is TRBV6-5, the J call TRBJ2-3; the match to TRBD2 covers 8 bases. This CDR3 is built from 15 residues. CDR1 is MNHEY, CDR2 SVGAGI, per germline. CDR3 DNA: TGTTGGAGCCAGCGGGAGATGGGCAGCACAGATACGCAGTATTTT. It codes for CWSQREMGSTDTQYF.

This sequence joins TRBV19 and TRBJ2-3; TRBD1 agrees at 7 bases. Germline V gives CDR1 LNHDA, CDR2 SQIVND (reference sequence). The ends lost 8 bases at V and 6 bases at J; junction bases unmatched: 14. The CDR3 sequence is 15 residues long. The CDR3 nucleotides read TGTGCCAGTCGTCGCCCGAGACAGGGTGGGGATACGCAGTATTTT. Amino acid sequence: CASRRPRQGGDTQYF.

The chain links TRBV13 to TRBJ1-4; D remains ambiguous. In germline, CDR1 is PRHDT, CDR2 FYEKMQ (reference sequence). The V end lost 4 bases, the J end lost 5 bases, and 11 bases lay between the germline ends. The CDR3 loop spans 14 amino acids. In DNA, the CDR3 is TGTGCCAGCAGCTGGCCGGGATCAAATGAAAAACTGTTTTTT. Amino acids: CASSWPGSNEKLFF.

This chain links TRBV11-1 with TRBJ2-7; 8 bases align to TRBD1. Looked up from germline, CDR1 is SGHAT and CDR2 is FQDESV (reference sequence). The CDR3 runs to 16 residues. V gave up 6 bases and J gave up 3 bases; unmatched junction bases: 13. CDR3 bases: TGTGCCAGCAGACAACGACCCGGGACAGGCCTCTACGAGCAGTACTTC. Residues: CASRQRPGTGLYEQYF.

The J gene is TRBJ2-3, the V gene TRBV6-5; TRBD1 matches at 7 bases. With V trimmed by 6 bases and J by 0 bases, 6 bases remained unmatched. The CDR3 is 15 residues long. Germline V CDR1 and CDR2: MNHEY, SVGAGI. The CDR3 here is CASRYQGDSTDTQYF. The CDR3 coding sequence is TGTGCCAGCAGGTACCAGGGGGATAGCACAGATACGCAGTATTTT.

The chain combines TRBV9 with TRBJ2-7; 12 bases line up with TRBD1. This CDR3 is 15 amino acids long. The germline CDR1 and CDR2 sequences are SGDLS and YYNGEE. After removal of 4 bases from V and 5 bases from J, the junction contained 7 bases not matched to a gene. CDR3: CASSRGGTGGDEQYF. CDR3 bases: TGTGCCAGCAGCCGAGGGGGGACAGGGGGCGACGAGCAGTACTTC.